The rows below give T cell receptor beta chains drawn from one sample of a study of T cell responses to AZD1222 COVID-19 vaccine. The method was immunoSEQ multiplex PCR; TCRdb's version includes in-frame clones alone and lacks a portion of them. The sample lists under 200,000 clones; 85% to 95% were seen once. The sample consisted of peripheral blood, taken on day 0 of AZD1222 vaccination. These receptors were obtained from an adult in good health. CDR3s include the opening cysteine and the closing phenylalanine or tryptophan. Fields, in order: D gene, clone size, J gene, V gene, CDR3 DNA, CDR3 protein. D genes are given only for firm matches. The size entry is marked missing in some rows and otherwise reads once, few, many or a size class.

D: -; size: -; J: TRBJ2-1; V: TRBV9; DNA: TGTGCCAGCAGCGTAGACCTAGCGCCCTACAATGAGCAGTTCTTC; CDR3: CASSVDLAPYNEQFF
D: TRBD2; size: -; J: TRBJ2-1; V: TRBV5-1; DNA: TGCGCCAGCAGCCTTTTTAGCGGGAGCTCCTACAATGAGCAGTTCTTC; CDR3: CASSLFSGSSYNEQFF
D: TRBD2; size: -; J: TRBJ2-2; V: TRBV30; DNA: TGTGCCAGCGGGAGAACGAACACCGGGGAGCTGTTTTTT; CDR3: CASGRTNTGELFF
D: TRBD1; size: -; J: TRBJ1-4; V: TRBV6-5; DNA: TGTGCCAGCATCGAGACAGGGGCAAGTGAAAAACTGTTTTTT; CDR3: CASIETGASEKLFF
D: TRBD1; size: -; J: TRBJ2-1; V: TRBV30; DNA: TGTGCCTGGAATCCGGGACAGGGAATCTACAATGAGCAGTTCTTC; CDR3: CAWNPGQGIYNEQFF
D: TRBD1; size: -; J: TRBJ1-1; V: TRBV29-1; DNA: TGCAGCGTTGAAGGCAGGGGGAAAGCTTTCTTT; CDR3: CSVEGRGKAFF
D: -; size: -; J: TRBJ1-2; V: TRBV20-1; DNA: TGCAGTGCTAGATCTTCAGGAGTCTACACCTTC; CDR3: CSARSSGVYTF
D: TRBD2; size: -; J: TRBJ2-1; V: TRBV15; DNA: TGTGCCACCAGCCCCCTCGGGATAGCGGGAGAGGATGAGCAGTTCTTC; CDR3: CATSPLGIAGEDEQFF
D: -; size: -; J: TRBJ1-1; V: TRBV27; DNA: TGTGCCAGCAGTTTAACGGGGGGGCCCTTGAACACTGAAGCTTTCTTT; CDR3: CASSLTGGPLNTEAFF
D: -; size: -; J: TRBJ2-2; V: TRBV7-9; DNA: TGTGCCAGCAGCTTTCTGCGGTTCACCGGGGAGCTGTTTTTT; CDR3: CASSFLRFTGELFF
D: -; size: -; J: TRBJ1-1; V: TRBV29-1; DNA: TGCAGCGTTGATGGCCCTGTGGCTTTCTTT; CDR3: CSVDGPVAFF
D: -; size: -; J: TRBJ1-5; V: TRBV6-5; DNA: TGTGCCAGCTCCACCGAATTAAATCAGCCCCAGCATTTT; CDR3: CASSTELNQPQHF
D: TRBD1; size: -; J: TRBJ1-2; V: TRBV12-3/TRBV12-4; DNA: TGTGCCAGCAGATCAGACAGGGCGCGAGGCTACACCTTC; CDR3: CASRSDRARGYTF
D: -; size: -; J: TRBJ1-1; V: TRBV11-3; DNA: TGTGCCAGCAGCTTAGATCGGGTCACTGAAGCTTTCTTT; CDR3: CASSLDRVTEAFF
D: -; size: -; J: TRBJ1-5; V: TRBV12-3/TRBV12-4; DNA: TGTGCCAGCAGTTTGGGGCGGCGAGGGCCCCAGCATTTT; CDR3: CASSLGRRGPQHF
D: -; size: once; J: TRBJ1-4; V: TRBV27; DNA: TGTGCCAGCAGTTTAGTGGGGCCGCGTGAAAAACTGTTTTTT; CDR3: CASSLVGPREKLFF
D: TRBD1; size: -; J: TRBJ1-6; V: TRBV27; DNA: TGTGCCAGCAGAGCCCACGACAGGGAATTATATAGTTCACCCCTCCACTTT; CDR3: CASRAHDRELYSSPLHF
D: -; size: -; J: TRBJ1-2; V: TRBV3-1/TRBV3-2; DNA: TGTGCCAGCAGCCAAGTCGTATCGCGGGCTCGGAACTATGGCTACACCTTC; CDR3: CASSQVVSRARNYGYTF
D: -; size: -; J: TRBJ1-4; V: TRBV2; DNA: TGTGCCAGCAGTGAAGGAACACCCATGAATGAAAAACTGTTTTTT; CDR3: CASSEGTPMNEKLFF
D: TRBD1; size: -; J: TRBJ1-4; V: TRBV28; DNA: TGTGCCAGCAGCCTTCCGGGACAGGGTCCGGAAAAACTGTTTTTT; CDR3: CASSLPGQGPEKLFF
D: -; size: -; J: TRBJ1-1; V: TRBV3-1/TRBV3-2; DNA: TGTGCCAGCAGTCCGCCCAGCTGGAACACTGAAGCTTTCTTT; CDR3: CASSPPSWNTEAFF
D: -; size: -; J: TRBJ2-1; V: TRBV5-1; DNA: TGCGCCAGCAGCTTGGCCTTTCGGGACCTTCAGTTCTTC; CDR3: CASSLAFRDLQFF
D: TRBD2; size: -; J: TRBJ2-1; V: TRBV6-5; DNA: TGTGCCAGCAGGGTGACTAGCGGGCAACGCAGTGAGCAGTTCTTC; CDR3: CASRVTSGQRSEQFF
D: -; size: -; J: TRBJ2-1; V: TRBV19; DNA: TGTGCCAGTAGTATCCCCAGGGGCAGGGCTAATGAGCAGTTCTTC; CDR3: CASSIPRGRANEQFF
D: TRBD1; size: once; J: TRBJ1-1; V: TRBV18; DNA: TGTGCCAGCTCACCCTCACAGGGGTTGGCTGAAGCTTTCTTT; CDR3: CASSPSQGLAEAFF
D: -; size: -; J: TRBJ1-5; V: TRBV30; DNA: TGTGCCTGGAGTGTAATCGGGGGCCAGCCCCAGCATTTT; CDR3: CAWSVIGGQPQHF
D: -; size: -; J: TRBJ1-2; V: TRBV2; DNA: TGTGCCAGCAGTTATTTTCGGGGCAACTATGGCTACACCTTC; CDR3: CASSYFRGNYGYTF
D: -; size: -; J: TRBJ1-5; V: TRBV12-3/TRBV12-4; DNA: TGTGCCAGCTCCCCTACGGCAGGTCAGCCCCAGCATTTT; CDR3: CASSPTAGQPQHF
D: -; size: once; J: TRBJ1-5; V: TRBV7-2; DNA: TGTGCCAGCAGCCAACAGAGTAATAGCAATCAGCCCCAGCATTTT; CDR3: CASSQQSNSNQPQHF
D: -; size: -; J: TRBJ1-1; V: TRBV7-9; DNA: TGTGCCAGCAGCCGTAAACAGGGTGAAGCTTTCTTT; CDR3: CASSRKQGEAFF